The next 7 T cell receptor beta chains were all read from a single sample in a study of shared clonotypes between healthy human individuals. Only in-frame clones appear in the TCRdb table, and some are missing; sequencing was by immunoSEQ multiplex PCR. Here the sample spans fewer than 600,000 clones, approximately 77% being singletons. Sample: PBMCs. The receptors stem from a middle-aged woman in good health. Some clones in this sample may be carry-over from other donors' samples.

The chain employs TRBV27 and TRBJ1-3, with 11 bases fitting TRBD1. This CDR3 has 13 residues. The junction had 2 bases not matched to a gene; V was cut back by 2 bases and J by 11 bases. CDR1 MNHEY and CDR2 SMNVEV come from the germline V gene (reference sequence). As DNA, the CDR3 is TGTGCCAGCAGTTTAGGGACAGGGGGTCCCATATATTTT. As protein: CASSLGTGGPIYF.

Note on this clone: The likely explanation is a read error, given a far larger clone one base away. The sample has other DNA sequences that encode this CDR3 too. The chain carries TRBV30 and TRBJ2-7; the D gene is possibly TRBD1 (6 bases). CDR1 GTSNPN and CDR2 SVGIG come from the germline V gene (reference sequence). The length of the CDR3 is 16 residues. V was pared by 2 bases and J by 4 bases, with 21 bases between. The CDR3 here is CAWSLPVGGMGYEQYF. In DNA form, the CDR3 reads TGTGCCTGGAGTCTCCCGGTAGGGGGAATGGGTTACGAGCAGTACTTC.

This rearrangement joins TRBV2 to TRBJ1-4; 9 bases align to TRBD1. Germline V gene data show CDR1 as SNHLY and CDR2 as FYNNEI. V lost 7 bases and J lost 8; bases outside the gene matches: 5. The CDR3 is made up of 13 amino acids. CDR3 DNA: TGTGCCAGCACCGGGACAGGGAACGAAAAACTGTTTTTT. Protein sequence: CASTGTGNEKLFF.

This clone was recorded a few times. This chain uses TRBV5-4 with TRBJ1-5; D call uncertain. V lost 0 bases and J 4 bases, leaving 5 bases between the germline ends. Looked up from germline, CDR1 is SGHNT and CDR2 is YYREEE (reference sequence). There are 13 residues in the CDR3. The CDR3 loop is CASSLDQNQPQHF. CDR3 DNA: TGTGCCAGCAGCTTGGATCAAAATCAGCCCCAGCATTTT.

This clone was recorded at least ten times. The chain carries TRBV18 and TRBJ1-1; D is unclear. Looked up from germline, CDR1 is KGHSH and CDR2 is LQKENI. The length of the CDR3 is 15 residues. V lost 0 bases and J 12 bases, leaving 20 bases between the germline ends. The CDR3 DNA follows: TGTGCCAGCTCACCACCGTTGGCTGGCAGACTTGAGACTTTCTTT. Translated, it gives CASSPPLAGRLETFF.

The table lists this clone with a count of one. The V and J genes are TRBV5-1 and TRBJ2-3, with TRBD2 identical over 7 bases. Trimming took 3 bases from V and 1 from J; bases not matched to a gene: 8. This CDR3 spans 16 amino acids. Germline V gives CDR1 SGHRS, CDR2 YFSETQ. This CDR3 reads CASSSRGRRGTDTQYF. CDR3 DNA: TGCGCCAGCAGCTCCCGCGGGAGACGTGGCACAGATACGCAGTATTTT.

In this sample, this clone turned up many times. The sample contains more than one DNA sequence encoding this CDR3. The chain couples TRBV5-4 to TRBJ2-3; 12 nucleotides agree with TRBD2. Trimming took 4 bases from V and 3 from J; bases not matched to a gene: 6. Germline lookup yields CDR1 SGHNT and CDR2 YYREEE (reference sequence). The CDR3 has 16 residues. CDR3 residues: CASSQRLAGVTDTQYF. CDR3 in DNA: TGTGCCAGCAGCCAAAGACTAGCGGGAGTAACAGATACGCAGTATTTT.